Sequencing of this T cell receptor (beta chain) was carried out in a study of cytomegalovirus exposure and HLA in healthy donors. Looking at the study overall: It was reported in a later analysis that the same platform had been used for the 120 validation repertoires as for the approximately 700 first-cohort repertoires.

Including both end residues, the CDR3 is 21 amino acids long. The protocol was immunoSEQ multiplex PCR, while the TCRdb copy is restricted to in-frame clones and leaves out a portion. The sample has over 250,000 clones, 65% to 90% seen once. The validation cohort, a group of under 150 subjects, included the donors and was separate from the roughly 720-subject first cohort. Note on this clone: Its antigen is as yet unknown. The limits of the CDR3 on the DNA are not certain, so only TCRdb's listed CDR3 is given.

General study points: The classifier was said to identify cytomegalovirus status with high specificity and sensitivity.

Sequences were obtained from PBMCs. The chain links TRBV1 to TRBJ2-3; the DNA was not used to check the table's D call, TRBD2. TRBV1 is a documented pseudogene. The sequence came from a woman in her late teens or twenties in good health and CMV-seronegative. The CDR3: CTSSQDSKVAGGIPSTDTQYF.